This entry describes one TCR beta chain. Its target is not known. This table comes from immunoSEQ multiplex PCR, and its TCRdb copy is limited to in-frame clones, with some not included. The sample carries 65,000 to 90,000 clones, around 90% recorded once. These data belong to a study of OX40 agonist ivuxolimab in advanced cancers. This CDR3 spans 14 amino acids. The germline CDR1 and CDR2 sequences are SGHTA and FQGNSA. The germline V and J ends were trimmed by 5 bases and 6 bases, with 17 bases remaining between them. Study observations and caveats: Partial responders at 0.1-3.0 mg/kg showed near-lowest clonal expansion. Antigen specificity was not determined for the expanded peripheral T cells.

The rearrangement joins TRBV7-2 to TRBJ2-7; D may be TRBD1 or TRBD2 (5 bases each). The TCR comes from an adult with an advanced solid tumor such as melanoma, head and neck, liver or kidney cancer. The source was CD4+ or CD8+ T cells sorted from blood, collected in a trial of the OX40 agonist ivuxolimab. Written as DNA, the CDR3 is TGTGCCAGCAGCCCAGACCGGACGAGGGGCGAGCAGTACTTC. Amino acid sequence: CASSPDRTRGEQYF.